This is a list of T cell receptor beta chains from one sample in a study of shared clonotypes between healthy human individuals. Generated by immunoSEQ multiplex PCR, the TCRdb table keeps only in-frame clones and is missing some. The sample includes some 800,000 clones, almost 95% seen only once; the top ten take under 30%. Sequenced material: naive CD8+ T cells sorted from blood. The source is a man aged 25-40 years in good health. Each CDR3 is given with its conserved first and last residue. The D gene is left open where the match is weak. Size tells how often a clone was seen (once, few, many) or the class of an expanded clone, and some rows leave it out.

TRBJ2-2	15	TRBV19	TRBD2	few	TGTGCCAGTAGCCTAGCGGGAGCATTTACCGGGGAGCTGTTTTTT	CASSLAGAFTGELFF
TRBJ2-3	20	TRBV13	TRBD1	-	TGTGCCAGCAGCCAACCCTCGTCCCGGGACAGGGGGATGGGGACAGATACGCAGTATTTT	CASSQPSSRDRGMGTDTQYF
TRBJ2-1	15	TRBV7-2	TRBD2	-	TGTGCCAGCAGTCCCAGCGGGAACTCCTACAATGAGCAGTTCTTC	CASSPSGNSYNEQFF
TRBJ1-5	14	TRBV7-6	-	-	TGTGCCAGCAGCTTAGGGGGGGGAAATCAGCCCCAGCATTTT	CASSLGGGNQPQHF
TRBJ1-1	16	TRBV6-5	TRBD1	-	TGTGCCAGCAGTTACTCCGGACGGACAGGGGACACTGAAGCTTTCTTT	CASSYSGRTGDTEAFF
TRBJ1-1	13	TRBV27	-	-	TGTGCCAGCAGTTTAGGAGGTAACACTGAAGCTTTCTTT	CASSLGGNTEAFF
TRBJ2-2	15	TRBV11-3	-	-	TGTGCCAGCAGCCTAGCAAAATCTCAATCCGGGGAGCTGTTTTTT	CASSLAKSQSGELFF
TRBJ2-7	16	TRBV6-4	-	-	TGTGCCAGCAATCGGAACCCCGGGCCGCAAAGGGGGGAGCAGTACTTC	CASNRNPGPQRGEQYF
TRBJ2-1	13	TRBV11-3	-	once	TGTGCCAGCAGCGCACCCCCTTCGAATGAGCAGTTCTTC	CASSAPPSNEQFF
TRBJ1-1	16	TRBV14	TRBD1	-	TGTGCCAGCAGCCTTTTTCCTCAGGCAGGGGGCACTGAAGCTTTCTTT	CASSLFPQAGGTEAFF
TRBJ1-5	15	TRBV30	-	-	TGTGCCTGGAGTGATGGGGACGGGGTCAATCAGCCCCAGCATTTT	CAWSDGDGVNQPQHF
TRBJ2-4	15	TRBV13	-	-	TGTGCCAGCAGCCCCCGGGAAAATGTCAAAAACATTCAGTACTTC	CASSPRENVKNIQYF
TRBJ1-1	14	TRBV28	-	-	TGTGCCAGCAGTTTTCCGGGACAAGCCCGCGAGACTTTCTTT	CASSFPGQARETFF
TRBJ1-4	13	TRBV7-9	-	-	TGTGCCAGCAGAGAAGGAGCGGATGAAAAACTGTTTTTT	CASREGADEKLFF
TRBJ2-3	17	TRBV5-1	TRBD2	-	TGCGCCAGCAGCGGTGGACTAGCGGACCAGCCCCCGCACGAGCAGTATTTT	CASSGGLADQPPHEQYF
TRBJ2-1	16	TRBV5-1	TRBD1	-	TGCGCCAGCAGCTTGGGTGGGACAGGGTTCTACAATGAGCAGTTCTTC	CASSLGGTGFYNEQFF
TRBJ2-7	15	TRBV27	-	-	TGTGCCAGCAGCCACTATAGCCACGAGCGCGACGAGCAGTACTTC	CASSHYSHERDEQYF
TRBJ1-3	15	TRBV6-1	-	-	TGTGCCAGCAGTGATGACGCCACCTCTGGAAACACCATATATTTT	CASSDDATSGNTIYF
TRBJ2-5	14	TRBV7-9	-	-	TGTGCCAGCAGCCACCCGGACATTCAAGAGACCCAGTACTTC	CASSHPDIQETQYF
TRBJ2-1	16	TRBV7-9	-	-	TGTGCCAGCAGCTTAGGGACTGGAGGGGGCTACAATGAGCAGTTCTTC	CASSLGTGGGYNEQFF
TRBJ1-1	13	TRBV6-4	-	-	TGTGCCAGCAGTGACTCAGGGGCCACTGAAGCTTTCTTT	CASSDSGATEAFF
TRBJ1-4	16	TRBV5-3	-	-	TGTGCCAGAAGCATAAACAGCTGCTGGGATAATGAAAAACTGTTTTTT	CARSINSCWDNEKLFF
TRBJ2-2	13	TRBV29-1	-	few	TGCAGCGTTACAGGTTTCGGTCGCGGGGAGCTGTTTTTT	CSVTGFGRGELFF
TRBJ2-1	20	TRBV14	TRBD2	-	TGTGCCAGCAGCCAAGCTCTGGCGGGAGGTCCCGCGGTTGCCTACAATGAGCAGTTCTTC	CASSQALAGGPAVAYNEQFF
TRBJ2-5	16	TRBV27	TRBD2	few	TGTGCCAGCAGTTTAGGACTAGCCTCGGTCCAAGAGACCCAGTACTTC	CASSLGLASVQETQYF
TRBJ2-1	14	TRBV27	-	-	TGTGCCAGCAGTCGGAACAGATACTACAATGAGCAGTTCTTC	CASSRNRYYNEQFF
TRBJ1-1	14	TRBV7-3	-	-	TGTGCCAGCAGCCCCGCAGGGTTGGGCACTGAAGCTTTCTTT	CASSPAGLGTEAFF
TRBJ2-1	13	TRBV27	-	-	TGTGCCAGCAGGCCCAGACCCTACAATGAGCAGTTCTTC	CASRPRPYNEQFF
TRBJ2-5	16	TRBV27	TRBD2	-	TGTGCCAGCAGTTTAGCTAGCGGGGGCGGGGGGGAGACCCAGTACTTC	CASSLASGGGGETQYF
TRBJ2-1	15	TRBV9	-	once	TGTGCCAGCAGCGTAGCCGGGAATACCTACAATGAGCAGTTCTTC	CASSVAGNTYNEQFF
TRBJ2-1	15	TRBV29-1	TRBD2	-	TGCAGCGTTGACGGCCCTAGCGGGAGTTCATCTGAGCAGTTCTTC	CSVDGPSGSSSEQFF
TRBJ1-2	17	TRBV28	TRBD1	-	TGTGCCAGCAGTCTGCCCGGGACAGGGGGCAGGGGCAATGGCTACACCTTC	CASSLPGTGGRGNGYTF
TRBJ2-2	18	TRBV5-1	-	-	TGCGCCAGCAGCTTGGAGGCTTGGGACACCACGAACACCGGGGAGCTGTTTTTT	CASSLEAWDTTNTGELFF
TRBJ2-5	18	TRBV4-1	TRBD1	-	TGCGCCAGCAGCCAGATCAATCCGGGACAGGGGGCCGTAGGGACCCAGTACTTC	CASSQINPGQGAVGTQYF
TRBJ2-7	13	TRBV2	-	-	TGTGCCAGCAGCGGAGGGGGCTTCTACGAGCAGTACTTC	CASSGGGFYEQYF
TRBJ2-2	16	TRBV6-6	-	-	TGTGCCAGCAGTTACGGCCCAGGCCCTGCTGCCGGGGAGCTGTTTTTT	CASSYGPGPAAGELFF
TRBJ2-1	13	TRBV29-1	-	-	TGCAGCGTCGAGAGGCAGGGTTCCAATGAGCAGTTCTTC	CSVERQGSNEQFF
TRBJ1-5	12	TRBV19	-	-	TGTGCCAGTTCGCGGGGGAATCAGCCCCAGCATTTT	CASSRGNQPQHF
TRBJ2-7	15	TRBV7-8	-	-	TGTGCCAGCAGCTCCATGGGGGCGTATCGGAACGAGCAGTACTTC	CASSSMGAYRNEQYF
TRBJ1-2	18	TRBV13	-	-	TGTGCCAGCAGCTTACAGGGGAAAAAGGACAAATATAACTATGGCTACACCTTC	CASSLQGKKDKYNYGYTF
TRBJ2-4	18	TRBV5-1	-	once	TGCGCCAGCAGCTTGGAGTTAGTACAGAGCCTAGCCAAAAACATTCAGTACTTC	CASSLELVQSLAKNIQYF
TRBJ2-1	16	TRBV27	TRBD2	-	TGTGCCAGCAGTTTATCGATCCTAGCGGGATATCATGAGCAGTTCTTC	CASSLSILAGYHEQFF
TRBJ2-1	15	TRBV19	-	-	TGTGCCAGTAGTATCACCCCACCGGGGTCCAATGAGCAGTTCTTC	CASSITPPGSNEQFF
TRBJ1-1	15	TRBV5-5	-	-	TGTGCCAGCAGCCCCCCCGGATACAGTAACACTGAAGCTTTCTTT	CASSPPGYSNTEAFF
TRBJ2-7	16	TRBV15	TRBD2	-	TGTGCCACCAGCACCGGCCTAGCGGGAGGCATGTACGAGCAGTACTTC	CATSTGLAGGMYEQYF
TRBJ1-4	19	TRBV4-1	TRBD1	-	TGCGCCAGCAGCCAGGACCCCCGGGACAGGGCTATTTTTGCTGAAAAACTGTTTTTT	CASSQDPRDRAIFAEKLFF